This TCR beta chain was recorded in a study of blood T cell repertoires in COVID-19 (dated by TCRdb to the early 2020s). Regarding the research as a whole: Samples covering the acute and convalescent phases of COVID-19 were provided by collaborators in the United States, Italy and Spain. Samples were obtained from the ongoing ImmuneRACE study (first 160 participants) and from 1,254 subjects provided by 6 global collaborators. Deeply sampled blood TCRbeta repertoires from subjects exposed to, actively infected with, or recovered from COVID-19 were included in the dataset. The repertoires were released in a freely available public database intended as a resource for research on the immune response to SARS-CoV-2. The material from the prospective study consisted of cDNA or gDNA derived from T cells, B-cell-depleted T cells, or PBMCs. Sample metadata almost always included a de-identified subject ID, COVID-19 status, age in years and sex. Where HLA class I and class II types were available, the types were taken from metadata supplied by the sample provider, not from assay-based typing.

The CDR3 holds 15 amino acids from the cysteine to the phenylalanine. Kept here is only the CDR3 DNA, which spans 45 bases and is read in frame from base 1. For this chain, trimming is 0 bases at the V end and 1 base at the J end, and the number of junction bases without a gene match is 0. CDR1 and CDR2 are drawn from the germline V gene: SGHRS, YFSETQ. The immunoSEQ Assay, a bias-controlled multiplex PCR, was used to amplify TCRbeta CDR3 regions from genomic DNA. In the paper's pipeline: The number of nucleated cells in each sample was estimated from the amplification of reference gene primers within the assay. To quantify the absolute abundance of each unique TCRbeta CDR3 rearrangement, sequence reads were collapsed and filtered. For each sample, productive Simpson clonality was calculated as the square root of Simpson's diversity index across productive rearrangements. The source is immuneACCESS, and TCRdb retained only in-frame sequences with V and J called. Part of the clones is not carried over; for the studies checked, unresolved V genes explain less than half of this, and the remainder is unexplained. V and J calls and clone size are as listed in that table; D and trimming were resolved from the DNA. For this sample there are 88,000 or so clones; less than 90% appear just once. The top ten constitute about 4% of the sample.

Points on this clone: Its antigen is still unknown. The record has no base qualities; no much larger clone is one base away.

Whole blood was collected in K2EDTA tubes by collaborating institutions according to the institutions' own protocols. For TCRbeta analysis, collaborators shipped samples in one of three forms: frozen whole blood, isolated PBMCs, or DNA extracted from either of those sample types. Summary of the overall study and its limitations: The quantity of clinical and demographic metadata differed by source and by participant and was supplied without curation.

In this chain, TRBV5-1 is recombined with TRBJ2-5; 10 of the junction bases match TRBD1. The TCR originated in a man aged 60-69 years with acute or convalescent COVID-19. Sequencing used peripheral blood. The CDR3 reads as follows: CASSLGQGAQETQYF. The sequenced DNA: TGCGCCAGCAGCTTGGGACAGGGGGCCCAAGAGACCCAGTACTTC.